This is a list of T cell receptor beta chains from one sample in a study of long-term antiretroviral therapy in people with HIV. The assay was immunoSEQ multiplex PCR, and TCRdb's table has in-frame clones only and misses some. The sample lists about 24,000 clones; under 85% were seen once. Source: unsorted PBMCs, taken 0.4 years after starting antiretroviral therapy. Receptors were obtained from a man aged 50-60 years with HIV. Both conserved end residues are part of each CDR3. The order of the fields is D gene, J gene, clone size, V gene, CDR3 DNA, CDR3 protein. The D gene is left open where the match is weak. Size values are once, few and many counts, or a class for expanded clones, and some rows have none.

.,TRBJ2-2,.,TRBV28,TGTGCCAGCAGCCTTGCCCCGAACACCGGGGAGCTGTTTTTT,CASSLAPNTGELFF
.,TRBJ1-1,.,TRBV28,TGTGCCAGCTTAATGGGGGGGGTTCGAGGTTGGTACACTGAAGCTTTCTTT,CASLMGGVRGWYTEAFF
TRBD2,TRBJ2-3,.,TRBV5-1,TGCGCCAGCAGCGCGGACGCTAGCGGGGGAGGCGCAGATACGCAGTATTTT,CASSADASGGGADTQYF
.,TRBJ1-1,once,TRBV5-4,TGTGCCAGCAGCTTCCCAGGGAACACTGAAGCTTTCTTT,CASSFPGNTEAFF
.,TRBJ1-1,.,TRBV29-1,TGCAGCGTTGACGAACAGGGAGAGGAAGCTTTCTTT,CSVDEQGEEAFF
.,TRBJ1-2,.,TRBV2,TGTGCCAGCAGTGAAAACCGATTGATGAACTATGGCTACACCTTC,CASSENRLMNYGYTF
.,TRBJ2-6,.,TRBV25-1,TGTGCCAGCAGTGATTCCGGGTACTCTGGGGCCAACGTCCTGACTTTC,CASSDSGYSGANVLTF
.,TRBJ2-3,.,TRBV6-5,TGTGCCAGCAGTTACTCGGAGGAGTCGCCTGGGGATACGCAGTATTTT,CASSYSEESPGDTQYF
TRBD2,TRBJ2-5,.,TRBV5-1,TGCGCCAGCGCCTTAGGGAGGGGAGAGTTCACCCAGTACTTC,CASALGRGEFTQYF
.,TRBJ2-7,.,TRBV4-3,TGCGCCAGCAGCCAAGATACCAGGACCTACGAGCAGTACTTC,CASSQDTRTYEQYF
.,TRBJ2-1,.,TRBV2,TGTGCCAGCATGGCCTCCGAAGGGTACAATGAGCAGTTCTTC,CASMASEGYNEQFF
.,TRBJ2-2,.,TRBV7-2,TGTGCCAGCAGCTTAGCCGGGTCCCGACTTTCCACCGGGGAGCTGTTTTTT,CASSLAGSRLSTGELFF
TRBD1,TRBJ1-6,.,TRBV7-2,TGTGCCAGCAGCACCCAACAGGGGATAGGTTCACCCCTCCACTTT,CASSTQQGIGSPLHF
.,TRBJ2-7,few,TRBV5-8,TGTGCCAGCAGACCGAGGGTCGGATGGCAGTACTTC,CASRPRVGWQYF
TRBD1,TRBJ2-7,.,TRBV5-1,TGCGCCAGCAGCTGGACAGGGGCGCCTACCTCCTACGAGCAGTACTTC,CASSWTGAPTSYEQYF
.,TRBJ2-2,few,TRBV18,TGTGCCAGCTCACCACCGGCAGCTAGCGCCGGGGAGCTGTTTTTT,CASSPPAASAGELFF
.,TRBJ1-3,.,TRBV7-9,TGTGCCAGCAGCGCGAAGAGCTCTGGAAACACCATATATTTT,CASSAKSSGNTIYF
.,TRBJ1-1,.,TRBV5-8,TGTGCCAGCAGCATAGAGAAGAACACTGAAGCTTTCTTT,CASSIEKNTEAFF
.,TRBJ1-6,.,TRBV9,TGTGCCAGCAGCAACCGGACGAAGGGGCGCCTTTCACCCCTCCACTTT,CASSNRTKGRLSPLHF
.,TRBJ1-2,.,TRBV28,TGTGCCAGCAGTTTGTTTGGTTTGTACCCGGCCCCGGAGGGAACTAACTATGGCTACACCTTC,CASSLFGLYPAPEGTNYGYTF
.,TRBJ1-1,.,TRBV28,TGTGCCAGCAGTGCGGTAACGCACACTGAAGCTTTCTTT,CASSAVTHTEAFF
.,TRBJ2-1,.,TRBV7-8,TGTGCCAGCAGCTTAAACTCCGGGACTCAAAGGGGGCACAATGAGCAGTTCTTC,CASSLNSGTQRGHNEQFF
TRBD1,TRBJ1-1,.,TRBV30,TGTGCCTGGAGGGGACAGATGAACACTGAAGCTTTCTTT,CAWRGQMNTEAFF
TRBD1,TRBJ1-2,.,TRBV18,TGTGCCAGCTCACCACAGGGGGCCGGGGGCTACACCTTC,CASSPQGAGGYTF
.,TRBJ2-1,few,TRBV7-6,TGTGCCAGCAGCCCCCGGGCTTGGGATGAGCAGTTCTTC,CASSPRAWDEQFF
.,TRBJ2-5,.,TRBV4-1,TGCGCCAGCAGCCAAGATCGTGGAACGGAGACCCAGTACTTC,CASSQDRGTETQYF
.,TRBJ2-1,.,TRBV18,TGTGCCAGCTCACCGATGACAGGCCCGGGCGAGTTCTTC,CASSPMTGPGEFF
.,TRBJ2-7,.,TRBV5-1,TGCGCCAGCAGCTTGGCCACCGCTCGACGCTCCTACGAGCAGTACTTC,CASSLATARRSYEQYF
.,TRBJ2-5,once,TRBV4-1,TGCGCCAGCAGCCAAGGGGCCCGGGACTTCCAAGAGACCCAGTACTTC,CASSQGARDFQETQYF
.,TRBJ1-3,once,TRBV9,TGTGCCAGCAGCCCGGCAGAACCCTCGAGGATCCTATATTTT,CASSPAEPSRILYF
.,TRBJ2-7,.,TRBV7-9,TGTGCCAGCAGCTTTGGGACCTACGAGCAGTACTTC,CASSFGTYEQYF
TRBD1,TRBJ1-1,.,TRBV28,TGTGCCAGCAACGTCAACAGGGGATACACTGAAGCTTTCTTT,CASNVNRGYTEAFF